These T cell receptor beta chains were read from a single sample in a study of cytomegalovirus exposure and HLA in healthy donors. Assay: immunoSEQ multiplex PCR; the TCRdb copy retains only in-frame clones and omits some. The data show some 160,000 clones, 68% seen once. The specimen sequenced was PBMCs. The receptors here all came from a man in his 60s in good health and CMV-seronegative. Both conserved end residues are part of each CDR3. Each record gives: D gene, clone size, J gene, V gene, CDR3 protein, CDR3 DNA. A D gene is named only where the DNA matches it firmly. The size of a clone is reported for some rows only, either as once, few or many, or as a class for expanded clones.

>.|.|TRBJ2-2|TRBV7-3
CASSYGPRGFGELFF
TGTGCCAGCAGCTACGGCCCAAGGGGGTTCGGGGAGCTGTTTTTT
>TRBD1|once|TRBJ2-5|TRBV7-9
CASTIGTGLKTQYF
TGTGCCAGCACCATCGGGACAGGTCTAAAGACCCAGTACTTC
>.|.|TRBJ1-5|TRBV10-2
CASRAQIGLSYNQPQHF
TGCGCCAGCAGGGCCCAGATAGGACTGAGCTACAATCAGCCCCAGCATTTT
>.|.|TRBJ2-1|TRBV5-1
CASSGPQGGGNEQFF
TGCGCCAGCAGCGGGCCCCAGGGGGGCGGGAATGAGCAGTTCTTC
>.|.|TRBJ2-7|TRBV6-5
CASRNYYEQYF
TGTGCCAGCAGAAATTATTACGAGCAGTACTTC
>TRBD1|.|TRBJ1-2|TRBV7-2
CASTRSGTGNYGYTF
TGTGCCAGCACCCGATCTGGGACAGGGAACTATGGCTACACCTTC
>TRBD1|.|TRBJ1-5|TRBV28
CASITGGNQPQHF
TGTGCCAGTATAACAGGGGGCAATCAGCCCCAGCATTTT
>.|once|TRBJ1-1|TRBV28
CASSLSGNTEAFF
TGTGCCAGCAGTTTATCAGGGAACACTGAAGCTTTCTTT
>.|.|TRBJ1-1|TRBV7-9
CASNRGNTEAFF
TGTGCCAGCAACCGGGGGAACACTGAAGCTTTCTTT
>.|.|TRBJ2-5|TRBV11-2
CASSLDTASGTQYF
TGTGCCAGCAGCTTAGACACCGCCTCGGGGACCCAGTACTTC
>TRBD2|.|TRBJ2-2|TRBV5-1
CASSPDGASGGELFF
TGCGCCAGCAGCCCCGACGGGGCTAGCGGCGGGGAGCTGTTTTTT
>.|.|TRBJ1-1|TRBV7-3
CASSLMSGDEAFF
TGTGCCAGCAGCTTAATGTCAGGGGATGAAGCTTTCTTT
>.|.|TRBJ2-3|TRBV7-9
CASSLGDTYTDTQYF
TGTGCCAGCAGCTTAGGGGACACTTACACAGATACGCAGTATTTT
>TRBD2|.|TRBJ2-3|TRBV7-8
CASSSAGTRRDTQYF
TGTGCCAGCAGCTCTGCCGGGACTAGAAGGGATACGCAGTATTTT
>TRBD1|.|TRBJ1-2|TRBV14
CASSQDLQGASYGYTF
TGTGCCAGCAGCCAAGATTTGCAGGGGGCGAGCTATGGCTACACCTTC
>.|.|TRBJ1-2|TRBV19
CASSIDLWGDYGYTF
TGTGCCAGTAGTATAGATCTATGGGGAGACTATGGCTACACCTTC
>.|.|TRBJ2-7|TRBV27
CASSPGSYEQYF
TGTGCCAGCAGTCCGGGGTCCTACGAGCAGTACTTC
>.|few|TRBJ1-1|TRBV14
CASMGTWAWNTEAFF
TGTGCCAGCATGGGGACATGGGCCTGGAACACTGAAGCTTTCTTT
>.|.|TRBJ2-1|TRBV7-3
CASSLSSYNEQFF
TGCGCCAGCAGCTTGAGCTCCTACAATGAGCAGTTCTTC
>.|.|TRBJ1-1|TRBV6-6
CASKEGSTEAFF
TGTGCCAGCAAGGAGGGGAGTACTGAAGCTTTCTTT